The present T cell receptor (beta chain) was sequenced within a study of shared clonotypes between healthy human individuals. Worth noting for this clone: The antigen remains unidentified.

General observations from the study: Naive subsets generally exceeded memory subsets in estimated richness. Across a handful of donors, naive CD4 shared 5% to 6%, naive CD8 3% to 3.5%, memory CD4 2.3%, memory CD8 about 0.38%. Sequencing depth was expected to influence donor clonotype sharing.

Germline CDR1 is ENHRY and CDR2 is SYGVKD. Trimming cost V 6 bases and J 0 bases, with 15 bases left between them. The CDR3 has 15 amino acids. Measured with immunoSEQ multiplex PCR; TCRdb has only the in-frame clones, and not every one. The repertoire holds about 2,500,000 clones, over 85% seen once, with over 0.12% in the top ten. Sequencing was done on a sample of naive CD4+ T cells sorted from blood. As for subset: CD45RA+ positively selected. The chain is built from TRBV10-3 and TRBJ2-7; TRBD1 is a possible D gene (6 bases). This receptor was identified in a man between 18 and 29 years old in good health. The CDR3, as DNA: TGTGCCATCAGGGGGGCTAGCACCGGCTCCTACGAGCAGTACTTC. As protein: CAIRGASTGSYEQYF.